This paragraph covers one T cell receptor (beta chain) sequence. The data were produced by immunoSEQ multiplex PCR, yet TCRdb's version contains in-frame clones alone and is incomplete. The profile covers 120,000 to 150,000 clones, with approximately 80% appearing a single time and 6.5% to 9% taken by the ten largest. This record belongs to a study of blood T cell repertoires in COVID-19. The CDR3 is made up of 14 amino acids. The germline V gene has CDR1 SGHRS and CDR2 YFSETQ. The V gene end was trimmed by 6 bases and the J gene end by 7 bases; junction bases not matched to a gene: 11. V gene TRBV5-1 combines with J gene TRBJ1-2, with 8 bases aligning to TRBD1. The sequence came from a woman aged 45-60 years in a cohort sampled during active or convalescent COVID-19. Material: peripheral blood. In DNA, the CDR3 is TGCGCCAGCAACAAAGGGGACAGGCAGGGTGGCTACACCTTC. It translates to CASNKGDRQGGYTF.